Each of the 8 T cell receptor beta chains below was sequenced from the same sample in a study of identical twins. TCRdb reprocessed the 5' RACE reads with MiXCR, giving one entry per CDR3 protein. The repertoire includes 400,000 to 550,000 distinct CDR3 sequences, 22% of them detected once, and roughly 0.91% sits in the top ten. These data were also filed under a second study, of T cells expressing NK-cell markers.

Source material: CD4+ T cells sorted from blood. The receptors originated from a woman aged 18-29 years in good health.

This clonotype was counted at least ten times. The V call is TRBV7-2, the J call TRBJ2-4, with no clear D. The CDR3 has 14 residues. Germline-derived CDR1 and CDR2 are SGHTA and FQGNSA. Trimming cost V 5 bases and J 0 bases, with 8 bases left between them. In DNA form, the CDR3 reads TGTGCCAGCAGCCTTACTCTAGCCAAAAACATTCAGTACTTC. Its translation: CASSLTLAKNIQYF.

There are many counts of this clonotype. CDR3 DNA sequence: TGCAGCGTTGTAGCGGGGGGCACTGTGAACACTGAAGCTTTCTTT. This codes for CSVVAGGTVNTEAFF. The chain has TRBV29-1 and TRBJ1-1; D is possibly TRBD1 (6 bases). Per the germline V gene, CDR1 is SQVTM and CDR2 is ANQGSEA. Trimming took off 4 bases at V and 0 bases at J, with 15 bases between the two ends. The CDR3 length is 15 residues.

The CDR3 bases are TGCAGTGCTAGAGTCAGGGGTATCGGCGAGCAGTACTTC. Translating it yields CSARVRGIGEQYF. V is TRBV20-1 and J is TRBJ2-7; weak D call: TRBD1 (6 bases). From germline, CDR1 is DFQATT and CDR2 SNEGSKA (reference sequence). The CDR3 covers 13 residues. V lost 1 base, J lost 6 bases, and 13 bases lay in between.

This clonotype was observed a few times. The chain recombines TRBV6-6 with TRBJ2-2; D gene uncertain. This CDR3 region has 12 residues. Germline CDR1 reads MNHNY; CDR2 reads SVGAGI (reference sequence). V was trimmed by 8 bases and J by 2 bases, leaving 6 bases between them. In DNA form, the CDR3 reads TGTGCCAGCCATCGTAACACCGGGGAGCTGTTTTTT. Protein sequence: CASHRNTGELFF.

This clonotype was observed a handful of times. The genes are TRBV10-3 and TRBJ2-1, with a weak D call TRBD2 (6 bases). Germline loops: CDR1 ENHRY, CDR2 SYGVKD. Between the trimmed V and J ends, which lost 8 bases and 0 bases, there was a span of 23 bases. The CDR3 extends over 18 amino acids. The CDR3 coding sequence is TGTGCCATCCGGGCGGGACCCTCGGTCATTCGCTCCTACAATGAGCAGTTCTTC. Its translation: CAIRAGPSVIRSYNEQFF.

This clonotype appeared many times. The chain joins TRBV20-1 to TRBJ2-7; possibly TRBD1 for D (6 bases). In germline, CDR1 is DFQATT, CDR2 SNEGSKA (reference sequence). The CDR3 consists of 13 residues. V dropped 6 bases and J dropped 5 bases, with 17 bases sitting between them. This chain's CDR3 is CSATDQGPHEQYF. The CDR3 DNA is TGCAGTGCCACCGACCAGGGGCCGCACGAGCAGTACTTC.

The J gene is TRBJ2-1, the V gene TRBV7-9; possibly TRBD2 for D (7 bases). This CDR3 contains 17 residues. The V and J ends lost 1 base and 2 bases respectively, with 15 bases between them. CDR1 and CDR2 from the germline V gene are SEHNR and FQNEAQ (reference sequence). CDR3 nucleotide sequence: TGTGCCAGCAGCTTAGAGTTGGGGGGGGCTACCTACAATGAGCAGTTCTTC. This encodes CASSLELGGATYNEQFF. The full variable domain, its missing parts supplied by reference TRBV7-9 and TRBJ2-1, is DTGVSQNPRHKITKRGQNVTFRCDPISEHNRLYWYRQTLGQGPEFLTYFQNEAQLEKSRLLSDRFSAERPKGSFSTLEIQRTEQGDSAMYLCASSLELGGATYNEQFFGPGTRLTVL.

CDR3 bases: TGCAGCCAATTGACAGGGCGGCGCTACCCGTACTTC. It is translated as CSQLTGRRYPYF. This chain uses TRBV29-1 with TRBJ2-7; 7 nucleotides align to TRBD1. The CDR3 runs to 12 residues. V lost 8 bases, J lost 12 bases, and 16 bases stayed unmatched. Germline values: CDR1 SQVTM, CDR2 ANQGSEA.